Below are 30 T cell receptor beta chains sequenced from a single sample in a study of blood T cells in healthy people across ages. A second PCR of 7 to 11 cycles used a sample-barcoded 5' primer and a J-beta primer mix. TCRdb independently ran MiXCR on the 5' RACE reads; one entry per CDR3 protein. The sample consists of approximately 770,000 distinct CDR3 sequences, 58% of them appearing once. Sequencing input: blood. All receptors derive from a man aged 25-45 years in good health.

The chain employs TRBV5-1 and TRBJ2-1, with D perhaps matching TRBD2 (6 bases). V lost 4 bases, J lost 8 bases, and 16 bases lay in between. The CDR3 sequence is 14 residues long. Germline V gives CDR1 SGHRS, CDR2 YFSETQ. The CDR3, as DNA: TGCGCCAGCAGCATCAGCGGGTCTATTGATGAGCAGTTCTTC. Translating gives CASSISGSIDEQFF.

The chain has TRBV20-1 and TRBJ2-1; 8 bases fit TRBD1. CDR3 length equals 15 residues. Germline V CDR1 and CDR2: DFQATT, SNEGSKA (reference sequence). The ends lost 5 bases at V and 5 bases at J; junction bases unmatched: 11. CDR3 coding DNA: TGCAGTGCTGGCCCTGCGGGGACAGGCAACAATGAGCAGTTCTTC. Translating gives CSAGPAGTGNNEQFF.

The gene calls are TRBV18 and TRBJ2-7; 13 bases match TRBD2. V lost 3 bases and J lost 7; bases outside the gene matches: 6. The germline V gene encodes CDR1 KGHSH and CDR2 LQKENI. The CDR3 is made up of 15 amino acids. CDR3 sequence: CASSPGRLAGGEQYF. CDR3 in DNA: TGTGCCAGCTCACCTGGGAGACTAGCGGGAGGAGAGCAGTACTTC.

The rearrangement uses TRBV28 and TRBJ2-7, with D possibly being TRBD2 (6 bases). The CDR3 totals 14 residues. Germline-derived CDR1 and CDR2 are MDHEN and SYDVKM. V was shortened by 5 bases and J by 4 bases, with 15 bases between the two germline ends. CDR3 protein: CASSTLARKYEQYF. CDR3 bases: TGTGCCAGCAGTACCCTAGCGCGTAAATACGAGCAGTACTTC. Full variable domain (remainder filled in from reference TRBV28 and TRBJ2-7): DVKVTQSSRYLVKRTGEKVFLECVQDMDHENMFWYRQDPGLGLRLIYFSYDVKMKEKGDIPEGYSVSREKKERFSLILESASTNQTSMYLCASSTLARKYEQYFGPGTRLTVT.

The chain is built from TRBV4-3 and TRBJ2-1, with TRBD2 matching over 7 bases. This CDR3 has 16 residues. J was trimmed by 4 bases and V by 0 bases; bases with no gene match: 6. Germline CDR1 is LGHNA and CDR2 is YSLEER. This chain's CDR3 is CASSQDKTSNYNEQFF. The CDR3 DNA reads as TGCGCCAGCAGCCAAGATAAGACTAGCAATTACAATGAGCAGTTCTTC.

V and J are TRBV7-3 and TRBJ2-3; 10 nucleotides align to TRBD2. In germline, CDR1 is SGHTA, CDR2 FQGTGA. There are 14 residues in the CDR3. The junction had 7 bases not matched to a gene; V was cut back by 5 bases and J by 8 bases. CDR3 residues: CASSPVVAGGTQYF. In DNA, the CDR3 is TGTGCCAGCAGCCCGGTGGTAGCGGGAGGTACGCAGTATTTT.

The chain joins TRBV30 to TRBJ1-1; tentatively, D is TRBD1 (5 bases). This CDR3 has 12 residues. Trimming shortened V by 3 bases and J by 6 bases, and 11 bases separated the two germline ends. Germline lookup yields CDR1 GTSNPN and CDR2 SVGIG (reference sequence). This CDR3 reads CAWRGWGAEAFF. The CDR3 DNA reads TGTGCCTGGAGGGGGTGGGGGGCTGAAGCTTTCTTT. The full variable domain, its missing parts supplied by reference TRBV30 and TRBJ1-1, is SQTIHQWPATLVQPVGSPLSLECTVEGTSNPNLYWYRQAAGRGLQLLFYSVGIGQISSEVPQNLSASRPQDRQFILSSKKLLLSDSGFYLCAWRGWGAEAFFGQGTRLTVV.

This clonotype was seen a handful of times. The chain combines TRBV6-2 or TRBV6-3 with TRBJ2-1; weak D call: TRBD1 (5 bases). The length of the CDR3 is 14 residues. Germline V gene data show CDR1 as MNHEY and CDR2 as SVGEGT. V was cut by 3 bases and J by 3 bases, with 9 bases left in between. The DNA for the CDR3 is TGTGCCAGCAGTTATGGGCAGGGCTACAATGAGCAGTTCTTC. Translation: CASSYGQGYNEQFF.

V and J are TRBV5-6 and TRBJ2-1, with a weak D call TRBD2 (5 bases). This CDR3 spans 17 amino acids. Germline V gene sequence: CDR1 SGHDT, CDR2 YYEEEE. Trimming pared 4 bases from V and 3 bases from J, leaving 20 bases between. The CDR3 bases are TGTGCCAGCAGCCGGAGGCTAGCCAGCCGGGACTACAATGAGCAGTTCTTC. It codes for CASSRRLASRDYNEQFF.

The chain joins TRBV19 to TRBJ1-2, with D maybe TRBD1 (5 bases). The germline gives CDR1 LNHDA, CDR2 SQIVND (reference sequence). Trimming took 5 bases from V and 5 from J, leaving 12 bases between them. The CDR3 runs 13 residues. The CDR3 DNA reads TGTGCCAGTAGTGGGGCTCCCGGGTATGGCTACACCTTC. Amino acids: CASSGAPGYGYTF.

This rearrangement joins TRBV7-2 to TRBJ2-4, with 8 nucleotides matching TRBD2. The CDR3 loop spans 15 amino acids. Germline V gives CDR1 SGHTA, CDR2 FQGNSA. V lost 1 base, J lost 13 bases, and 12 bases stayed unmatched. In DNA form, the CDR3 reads TGTGCCAGCAGCTTAGAATCGGGAGGGCCAGGGGAGCAGTACTTC. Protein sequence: CASSLESGGPGEQYF.

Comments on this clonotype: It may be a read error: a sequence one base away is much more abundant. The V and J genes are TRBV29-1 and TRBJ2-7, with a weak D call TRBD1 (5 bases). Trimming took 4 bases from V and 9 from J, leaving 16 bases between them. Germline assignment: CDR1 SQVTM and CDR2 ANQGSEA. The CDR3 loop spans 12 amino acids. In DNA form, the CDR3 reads TGCAGCGTTGCGCTGCAGGGTGACGGGCAGTACTTC. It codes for CSVALQGDGQYF.

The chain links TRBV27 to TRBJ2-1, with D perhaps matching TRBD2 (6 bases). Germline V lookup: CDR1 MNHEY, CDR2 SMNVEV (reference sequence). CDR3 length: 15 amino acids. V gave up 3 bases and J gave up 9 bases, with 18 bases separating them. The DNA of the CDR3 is TGTGCCAGCAGTTTTAATGTCGTGGGAGGAACTGAGCAGTTCTTC. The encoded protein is CASSFNVVGGTEQFF.

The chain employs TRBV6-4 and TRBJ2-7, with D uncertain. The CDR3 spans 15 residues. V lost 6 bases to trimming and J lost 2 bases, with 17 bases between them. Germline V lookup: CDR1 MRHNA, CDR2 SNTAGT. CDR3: CASSRAVYVPYEQYF. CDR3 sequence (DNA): TGTGCCAGCAGCCGGGCGGTGTATGTACCCTACGAGCAGTACTTC.

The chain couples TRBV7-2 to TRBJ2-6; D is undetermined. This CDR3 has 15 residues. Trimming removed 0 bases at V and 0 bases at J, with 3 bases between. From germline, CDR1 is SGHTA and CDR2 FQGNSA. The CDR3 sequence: CASSLALSGANVLTF. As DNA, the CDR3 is TGTGCCAGCAGCTTAGCCCTCTCTGGGGCCAACGTCCTGACTTTC.

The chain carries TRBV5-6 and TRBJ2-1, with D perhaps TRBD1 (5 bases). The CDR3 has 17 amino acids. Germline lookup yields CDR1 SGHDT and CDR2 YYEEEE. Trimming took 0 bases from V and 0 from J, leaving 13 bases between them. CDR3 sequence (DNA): TGTGCCAGCAGCTTGGTTGGTGGGGCCAGCTCCTACAATGAGCAGTTCTTC. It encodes CASSLVGGASSYNEQFF. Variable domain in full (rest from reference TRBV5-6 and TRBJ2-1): DAGVTQSPTHLIKTRGQQVTLRCSPKSGHDTVSWYQQALGQGPQFIFQYYEEEERQRGNFPDRFSGHQFPNYSSELNVNALLLGDSALYLCASSLVGGASSYNEQFFGPGTRLTVL.

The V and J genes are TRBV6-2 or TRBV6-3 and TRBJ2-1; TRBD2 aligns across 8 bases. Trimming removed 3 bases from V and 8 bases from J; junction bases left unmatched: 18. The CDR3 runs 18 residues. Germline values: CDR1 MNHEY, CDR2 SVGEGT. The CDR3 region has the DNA TGTGCCAGCAGTTATATCTATACTAGCGGTACGAGAGGGGATGAGCAGTTCTTC. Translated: CASSYIYTSGTRGDEQFF.

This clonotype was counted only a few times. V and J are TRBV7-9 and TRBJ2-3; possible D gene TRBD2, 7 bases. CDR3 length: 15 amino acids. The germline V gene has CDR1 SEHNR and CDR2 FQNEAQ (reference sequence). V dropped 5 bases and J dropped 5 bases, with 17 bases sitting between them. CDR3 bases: TGTGCCAGCAGCCCCATTGGAGGGGGGGAAGATACGCAGTATTTT. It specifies CASSPIGGGEDTQYF.

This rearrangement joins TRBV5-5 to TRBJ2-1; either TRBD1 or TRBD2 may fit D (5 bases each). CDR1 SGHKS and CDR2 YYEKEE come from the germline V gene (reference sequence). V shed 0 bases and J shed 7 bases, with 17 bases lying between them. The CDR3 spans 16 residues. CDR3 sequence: CASSLGQGRSNNEQFF. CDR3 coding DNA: TGTGCCAGCAGCTTGGGTCAGGGACGGTCAAATAATGAGCAGTTCTTC.

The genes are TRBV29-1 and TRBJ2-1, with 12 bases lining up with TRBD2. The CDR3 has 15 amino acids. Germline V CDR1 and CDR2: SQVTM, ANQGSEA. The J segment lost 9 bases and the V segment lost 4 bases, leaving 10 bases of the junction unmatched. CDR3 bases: TGCAGCGTTGCGACAAGACTAGCGGGAGTTGGTGAGCAGTTCTTC. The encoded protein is CSVATRLAGVGEQFF.

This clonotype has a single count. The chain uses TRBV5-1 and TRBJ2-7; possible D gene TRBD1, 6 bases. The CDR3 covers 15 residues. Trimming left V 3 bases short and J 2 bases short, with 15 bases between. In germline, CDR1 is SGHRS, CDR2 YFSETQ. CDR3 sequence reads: CASSYRDRGTYEQYF. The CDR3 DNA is TGCGCCAGCAGCTACAGGGACCGAGGAACCTACGAGCAGTACTTC.

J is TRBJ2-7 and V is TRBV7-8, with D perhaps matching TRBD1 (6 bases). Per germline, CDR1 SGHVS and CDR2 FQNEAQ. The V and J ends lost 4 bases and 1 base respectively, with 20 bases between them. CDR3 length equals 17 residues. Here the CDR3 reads CASSSPHLRGPSYEQYF. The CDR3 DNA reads TGTGCCAGCAGCTCCCCGCACCTCAGGGGACCGTCCTACGAGCAGTACTTC.

Here the CDR3 reads CASSLVLEGNEQFF. The CDR3 bases are TGTGCCAGCAGTTTAGTGTTGGAGGGGAATGAGCAGTTCTTC. This rearrangement joins TRBV27 to TRBJ2-1, with D perhaps matching TRBD2 (6 bases). V was cut by 2 bases and J by 7 bases, with 12 bases left in between. In germline, CDR1 is MNHEY, CDR2 SMNVEV (reference sequence). The CDR3 runs to 14 residues.

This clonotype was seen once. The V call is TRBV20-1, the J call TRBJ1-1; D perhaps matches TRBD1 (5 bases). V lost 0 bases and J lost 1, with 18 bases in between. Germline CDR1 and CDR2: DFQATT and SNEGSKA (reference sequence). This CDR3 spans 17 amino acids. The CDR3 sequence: CSARDNARGTANTEAFF. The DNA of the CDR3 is TGCAGTGCTAGAGATAATGCGAGAGGGACGGCGAACACTGAAGCTTTCTTT.

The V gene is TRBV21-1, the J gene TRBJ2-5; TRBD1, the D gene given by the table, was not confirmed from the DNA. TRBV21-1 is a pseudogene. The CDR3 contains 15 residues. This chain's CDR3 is CASSKAPGSPDSKYF. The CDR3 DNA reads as TGTGCCAGCAGCAAAGCGCCGGGTAGCCCTGATAGCAAGTACTTC.

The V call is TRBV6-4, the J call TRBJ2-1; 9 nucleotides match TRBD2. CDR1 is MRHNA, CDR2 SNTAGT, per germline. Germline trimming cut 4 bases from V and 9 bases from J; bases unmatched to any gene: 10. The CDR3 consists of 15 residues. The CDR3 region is CASSVAGGSLGEQFF. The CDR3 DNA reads TGTGCCAGCAGTGTTGCGGGGGGGTCCCTGGGTGAGCAGTTCTTC.

The CDR3 is CASSQEDGVYEQYF. The CDR3 DNA reads TGTGCCAGCAGCCAAGAGGACGGGGTCTACGAGCAGTACTTC. The gene calls are TRBV3-1 and TRBJ2-4; D may be TRBD2 (5 bases). The assigned J gene may be wrong: the sequence end matches TRBJ2-7 better. The CDR3 has 14 residues. CDR1 is LGHDT, CDR2 YNNKEL, per germline (reference sequence).

This CDR3 is CASQGQDLGEQYF. As DNA, the CDR3 is TGTGCTAGCCAAGGACAGGATTTAGGGGAGCAGTACTTC. The J gene is TRBJ2-4, the V gene TRBV25-1, with TRBD1 matching 7 bases. The CDR3 covers 13 residues. Germline CDR1 is MGHDK and CDR2 is SYGVNS. The whole variable domain, filled in from reference TRBV25-1 and TRBJ2-4, reads EADIYQTPRYLVIGTGKKITLECSQTMGHDKMYWYQQDPGMELHLIHYSYGVNSTEKGDLSSESTVSRIRTEHFPLTLESARPSHTSQYLCASQGQDLGEQYFGAGTRLSVL.

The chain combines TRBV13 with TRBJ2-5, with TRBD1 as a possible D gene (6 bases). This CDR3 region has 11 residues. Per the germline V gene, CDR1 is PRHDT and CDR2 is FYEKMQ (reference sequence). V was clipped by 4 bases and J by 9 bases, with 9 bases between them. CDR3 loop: CASSWGRAQYF. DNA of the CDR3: TGTGCCAGCAGCTGGGGGCGGGCCCAGTACTTC. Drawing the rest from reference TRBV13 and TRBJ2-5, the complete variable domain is AAGVIQSPRHLIKEKRETATLKCYPIPRHDTVYWYQQGPGQDPQFLISFYEKMQSDKGSIPDRFSAQQFSDYHSELNMSSLELGDSALYFCASSWGRAQYFGPGTRLLVL.

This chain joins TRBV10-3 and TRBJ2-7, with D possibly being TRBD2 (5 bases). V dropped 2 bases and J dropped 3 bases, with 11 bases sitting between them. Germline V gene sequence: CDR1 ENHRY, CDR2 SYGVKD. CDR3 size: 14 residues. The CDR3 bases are TGTGCCATCAGTGAGCCGGGGTGGCACTACGAGCAGTACTTC. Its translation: CAISEPGWHYEQYF.